The clone carrying this T cell receptor (beta chain) was counted only a few times. Antigen specificity is unknown. This PCR relied on a set of 60 Vbeta primers and 13 Jbeta primers. TCRdb's table, derived via immunoSEQ multiplex PCR, lists solely in-frame clones and lacks some. The sample contains about 140,000 clones, roughly three quarters of which appear only once. This entry is derived from a study of cytomegalovirus exposure and HLA in healthy donors. Whole-study context: There were some 410 genotyped donors. Of these, roughly 86% fell in the genetic ancestry cluster associated with self-reported Caucasian donors. Study results and limitations: Available immune exposure information was restricted to CMV serostatus only.

The sequencing input was PBMCs. This sequence was found in a woman between 25 and 40 years old in good health and CMV-seronegative.

The CDR3 nucleotides read TGTGCCTGGAGTCCGGGACAGGGTATAAGAGCTTTCTTT. Amino acids: CAWSPGQGIRAFF. This sequence joins TRBV30 and TRBJ1-1, with 9 nucleotides matching TRBD1. V gave up 2 bases and J gave up 10 bases; unmatched junction bases: 8. The CDR3 contains 13 residues. Germline V CDR1 and CDR2: GTSNPN, SVGIG (reference sequence).